The 14 T cell receptor beta chains below all came from one sample that was sequenced in a study of human thymus T cells (dated by TCRdb to 2020 to 2022). Library prep was done by the immunoSEQ multiplex PCR assay. Imported from immuneACCESS, the table was reduced by TCRdb to in-frame sequences with V and J called. These copies leave out some clones; in studies compared against another copy, an unresolved V gene accounts for under half, and the cause of the remainder is not known. This sample has around 45,000 clones in its table, and 95% of those were observed once. The ten largest clones add up to under 0.2% of the sample. Sequences were obtained from blood. These receptors all come from a girl under three years old with a congenital heart defect but otherwise immunologically healthy.

The chain combines TRBV10-3 with TRBJ2-1; 7 nucleotides line up with TRBD1. There are 15 residues in the CDR3. The germline gives CDR1 ENHRY, CDR2 SYGVKD. J was trimmed by 5 bases and V by 6 bases; bases with no gene match: 10. The CDR3 DNA follows: TGTGCCATCAGCCCGACAGGGCGGACGGACAATGAGCAGTTCTTC. As protein: CAISPTGRTDNEQFF.

The chain carries TRBV15 and TRBJ1-1, with no clear D. Trimming removed 0 bases at V and 0 bases at J, with 11 bases between. Per germline, CDR1 LNHNV and CDR2 YYDKDF (reference sequence). The CDR3 covers 16 residues. The CDR3 region is CATSRDLTQMNTEAFF. The DNA for the CDR3 is TGTGCCACCAGCAGAGATCTCACCCAAATGAACACTGAAGCTTTCTTT.

This clone was seen only once. The genes are TRBV19 and TRBJ2-3, with 7 bases fitting TRBD1. After removal of 4 bases from V and 6 bases from J, the junction contained 7 bases not matched to a gene. This CDR3 is 14 amino acids long. Looked up from germline, CDR1 is LNHDA and CDR2 is SQIVND (reference sequence). The CDR3 region is CASSKPEQGDTQYF. In DNA form, the CDR3 reads TGTGCCAGTAGTAAGCCGGAACAGGGGGATACGCAGTATTTT.

This chain connects TRBV7-9 to TRBJ1-2; D gene uncertain. Trimming pared 4 bases from V and 6 bases from J, leaving 9 bases between. The CDR3 totals 12 residues. Germline V gene lookup returns CDR1 SEHNR and CDR2 FQNEAQ (reference sequence). This chain's CDR3 is CASSYISNGYTF. The CDR3 DNA is TGTGCCAGCAGCTACATCTCAAATGGCTACACCTTC. The whole variable domain, remainder taken from reference TRBV7-9 and TRBJ1-2, is DTGVSQNPRHKITKRGQNVTFRCDPISEHNRLYWYRQTLGQGPEFLTYFQNEAQLEKSRLLSDRFSAERPKGSFSTLEIQRTEQGDSAMYLCASSYISNGYTFGSGTRLTVV.

This chain uses TRBV7-9 with TRBJ2-1; 7 bases map to TRBD2. The junction had 10 bases not matched to a gene; V was cut back by 5 bases and J by 9 bases. The CDR3 consists of 14 residues. CDR1 and CDR2 (germline): SEHNR, FQNEAQ (reference sequence). This chain's CDR3 is CASSPRAGASEQFF. In nucleotides, the CDR3 is TGTGCCAGCAGCCCACGGGCGGGAGCTAGTGAGCAGTTCTTC.

The chain joins TRBV30 to TRBJ2-1, with TRBD2 as a possible D gene (5 bases). In germline, CDR1 is GTSNPN, CDR2 SVGIG (reference sequence). V lost 2 bases and J lost 10, with 9 bases in between. The CDR3 contains 11 residues. CDR3 nucleotide sequence: TGTGCCTGGAGTAGGACGGGGGAGCAGTTCTTC. The encoded protein is CAWSRTGEQFF.

The rearrangement links TRBV5-1 to TRBJ2-7; D remains ambiguous. Per germline, CDR1 SGHRS and CDR2 YFSETQ. The CDR3 spans 16 residues. With 4 bases removed from V and 0 bases from J, the gap between germline ends came to 17 bases. Written as DNA, the CDR3 is TGCGCCAGCAGCCAACCCAATCCCGGTGGCTCCTACGAGCAGTACTTC. It codes for CASSQPNPGGSYEQYF.

The chain uses TRBV6-6 and TRBJ1-2, with 12 bases identical to TRBD1. Germline CDR1 and CDR2: MNHNY and SVGAGI (reference sequence). V lost 10 bases to trimming and J lost 4 bases; unmatched junction nucleotides: 7. This CDR3 has 14 amino acids. CDR3 nucleotide sequence: TGTGCCACCACTCCGGGACAGGGGGCCTATGGCTACACCTTC. This encodes CATTPGQGAYGYTF.

Only one count was recorded for this clone. This chain uses TRBV6-6 with TRBJ1-2; 12 bases are a match to TRBD1. Germline V gene data show CDR1 as MNHNY and CDR2 as SVGAGI (reference sequence). V lost 7 bases to trimming and J lost 6 bases; unmatched junction nucleotides: 12. The CDR3 runs 16 residues. The CDR3 sequence: CASTWAGTGGANGYTF. The DNA of the CDR3 is TGTGCCAGCACCTGGGCCGGGACAGGGGGCGCGAATGGCTACACCTTC.

CDR3 region: CSVERKVRTIRYNEQFF. CDR3 DNA sequence: TGCAGCGTTGAAAGGAAGGTCCGGACCATCAGATACAATGAGCAGTTCTTC. The chain recombines TRBV29-1 with TRBJ2-1; D is uncertain. The length of the CDR3 is 17 residues. Deletions cut 2 bases from V and 4 bases from J, with 21 bases between. Germline CDR1 is SQVTM and CDR2 is ANQGSEA.

V usage is TRBV4-1 and J usage is TRBJ2-7, with 10 bases lining up with TRBD1. J was trimmed by 2 bases and V by 1 base; bases with no gene match: 5. Germline loops: CDR1 MGHRA, CDR2 YSYEKL. The CDR3 is 16 residues long. Written as DNA, the CDR3 is TGCGCCAGCAGCCAAGGGCCGGGACAGGGGCCCTACGAGCAGTACTTC. Protein product: CASSQGPGQGPYEQYF.

V is TRBV5-3 and J is TRBJ2-1; 13 positions match TRBD2. TRBV5-3 is an ORF, with its function uncertain. The CDR3 spans 17 residues. The junction had 8 bases not matched to a gene; V was cut back by 3 bases and J by 5 bases. The CDR3 here is CARSWRLAGGLNNEQFF. The CDR3 DNA reads TGTGCCAGAAGCTGGAGACTAGCGGGAGGCCTCAACAATGAGCAGTTCTTC.

The CDR3 DNA reads as TGCGCCAGCAGCTTGGCCTCAGAAGGGGGGGAGCTGTTTTTT. It yields the protein CASSLASEGGELFF. J is TRBJ2-2 and V is TRBV5-1, with no clear D. Germline values: CDR1 SGHRS, CDR2 YFSETQ. V dropped 0 bases and J dropped 8 bases, with 11 bases sitting between them. CDR3 length equals 14 residues.

The chain recombines TRBV5-4 with TRBJ2-1; 8 nucleotides align to TRBD2. The junction had 2 bases not matched to a gene; V was cut back by 0 bases and J by 6 bases. This CDR3 has 14 residues. Germline CDR1 is SGHNT and CDR2 is YYREEE (reference sequence). In DNA form, the CDR3 reads TGTGCCAGCAGCTTGGACGGGACTAGCAATGAGCAGTTCTTC. Protein sequence: CASSLDGTSNEQFF. Complete variable domain (other parts from reference TRBV5-4 and TRBJ2-1): ETGVTQSPTHLIKTRGQQVTLRCSSQSGHNTVSWYQQALGQGPQFIFQYYREEENGRGNFPPRFSGLQFPNYSSELNVNALELDDSALYLCASSLDGTSNEQFFGPGTRLTVL.